This entry concerns a single TCR beta chain. Antigen: not known. This specimen comes from a study of blood T cells in healthy people across ages. Study results and limitations: Long-lived donors exceeded aged donors in naive CD4+ cells and diversity.

Per the germline V gene, CDR1 is KGHSH and CDR2 is LQKENI. After removal of 3 bases from V and 4 bases from J, the junction contained 8 bases not matched to a gene. The CDR3 is 15 residues long. A minimum of 5 micrograms of total RNA was extracted per sample. It was with a sample-barcoded 5' primer and a J-beta primer mix that a second PCR of roughly 6 to 12 cycles was run. One entry per CDR3 protein results from TCRdb running MiXCR on the 5' RACE reads. The table includes 1.5 million to 2 million distinct CDR3 sequences, roughly 27% detected once. The sample taken for sequencing was blood. The origin of this receptor is a woman aged 25 to 39 in good health. The J gene is TRBJ1-1, the V gene TRBV18; 7 bases match TRBD1. The CDR3 nucleotides are TGTGCCAGCTCACCTTCGCAGAGGGGGCCCACTGAAGCTTTCTTT. Encoded protein: CASSPSQRGPTEAFF.